The clone carrying this T cell receptor (beta chain) turned up a few times. Its target is unknown. The sample belongs to a study of regulatory T cells in long-lasting Graves disease. Turning to the study itself: Those with persistent Graves' disease had received antithyroid drugs for over 5 years with positive TSH receptor antibodies.

General observations from the study: Persistent disease exhibited a predilection for TRBV28, TRBJ1-2 and TRBJ2-5.

Sample time point: persistent/refractory GD, antithyroid drugs over 5 years with positive TRAb. Extracted RNA from PBMCs served as the source of the TCR library. Building the TCR beta libraries relied on iRepertoire HTBI primers, and CDR3 regions underwent Arm-PCR. A single record per CDR3 protein comes from TCRdb applying MiXCR to the multiplex PCR reads. The sample shows around 400,000 distinct CDR3 sequences, 23% of them seen only once. The CDR3 runs 14 residues. The ends lost 1 base at V and 8 bases at J; junction bases unmatched: 5. The germline CDR1 and CDR2 sequences are SGHTA and FQGNSA. The input for sequencing was peripheral blood mononuclear cells (PBMCs), taken when the disease was refractory, from a patient treated with antithyroid drugs. The genes are TRBV7-2 and TRBJ2-1; 7 bases align to TRBD2. The receptor comes from a female donor with Graves disease. The CDR3 nucleotides read TGTGCCAGCAGCTTAGAGGCGGGAGCTCATGAGCAGTTCTTC. This sequence encodes CASSLEAGAHEQFF.